This T cell receptor beta chain was sequenced in a study of T cells after yellow fever vaccination. CDR1 and CDR2 from the germline V gene are SGHTA and FQGNSA. The germline V and J ends were trimmed by 2 bases and 2 bases, with 9 bases remaining between them. This CDR3 is 14 amino acids long. This clonotype appeared many times. What it binds is not known. Via MiXCR, TCRdb re-called the 5' RACE reads, giving one row per CDR3 protein. The data show about 310,000 distinct CDR3 sequences, more than 3% seen once. Broader study findings: Contaminants from the bulk population, in the form of abundant clonotypes, could be found in FACS-sorted repertoires.

The specimen was PBMCs, collected on the day of the yellow fever booster vaccination. The receptor's source is a man younger than 35 who received the YFV17D yellow fever vaccine. This chain connects TRBV7-2 to TRBJ1-2; D may be TRBD1 (5 bases). In DNA, the CDR3 is TGTGCCAGCAGCTTAAATAGGGGAAACTATGGCTACACCTTC. Protein sequence: CASSLNRGNYGYTF.